The sequence of this TCR beta chain was determined in a study of cytomegalovirus exposure and HLA in healthy donors. Whole-study context: A subsequent analysis reported that the 120 or so validation repertoires were produced on the same platform that had also been used for the 600 to 700 first-cohort repertoires.

The V end lost 5 bases, the J end lost 0 bases, and 11 bases lay between the germline ends. CDR1 is MNHEY and CDR2 is SMNVEV in the germline V gene (reference sequence). The length of the CDR3 is 15 residues. Study-level findings and limits: Subsequent analysis revealed that first-cohort TCR clusters tended to co-occur in the approximately 120 validation repertoires.

On this clone itself: Its cognate antigen is unknown.

Profiled with immunoSEQ multiplex PCR; TCRdb holds only in-frame clones, not every one. The data show 85,000 to 90,000 clones, roughly 96% seen once. The chain uses TRBV27 and TRBJ1-5, with D unresolved. The receptor was isolated from a man aged 18 to 30 in good health and CMV-seronegative. Sequencing was performed on PBMCs. The DNA of the CDR3 is TGTGCCAGCAGTGTGGGAGTTTATAGCAATCAGCCCCAGCATTTT. Translated, it gives CASSVGVYSNQPQHF.